These T cell receptor beta chains were read from a single sample in a study of T-cell memory formation after mild COVID-19. TCRdb reprocessed the 5' RACE reads via MiXCR and lists one record per CDR3 protein. The sample has more than 300,000 distinct CDR3 sequences; 20% to 25% are singletons. The material sequenced was PBMCs or a T cell subset sorted from them (not recorded which). These receptor sequences come from a man aged 18-30 years who had mild COVID-19 (a few samples of this study predate the infection). Cell type and time point are not known. CDR3s include the opening cysteine and the closing phenylalanine or tryptophan. Fields, in order: clone size, D gene, J gene, V gene, CDR3 DNA, CDR3 protein. A D gene is named only where the DNA matches it firmly. Where a row states a size, it is once, few, many or the class of an expanded clone; other rows omit it.

>few|.|TRBJ2-2|TRBV10-3
TGTGCCATCACCGAAAGGGGGAACACCGGGGAGCTGTTTTTT
CAITERGNTGELFF
>.|TRBD1|TRBJ2-1|TRBV4-1
TGCGCCAGCAGCCATGGGACAGGGAGGTCCTACAATGAGCAGTTCTTC
CASSHGTGRSYNEQFF
>.|TRBD2|TRBJ2-3|TRBV20-1
TGCAGTGCTCCAGCGGGGGGCACAGATACGCAGTATTTT
CSAPAGGTDTQYF
>few|.|TRBJ2-3|TRBV12-3/TRBV12-4
TGTGCCAGCAGTGTAGATGGACGCCATCGGGATACGCAGTATTTT
CASSVDGRHRDTQYF
>few|.|TRBJ2-1|TRBV6-2/TRBV6-3
TGTGCCAGCAGTTACTCAGCTTCGGACTTTCACAATGAGCAGTTCTTC
CASSYSASDFHNEQFF
>once|.|TRBJ1-5|TRBV4-1
TGCGCCAGCAGTGCTTCGGTTGGTAGCAATCAGCCCCAGCATTTT
CASSASVGSNQPQHF
>.|.|TRBJ2-4|TRBV7-9
TGTGCCAGCAGCTCCCCCAAAAACATTCAGTACTTC
CASSSPKNIQYF
>.|TRBD1|TRBJ2-5|TRBV5-1
TGCGCCAGCAGCCGGATGGGACAGGGGTTTCAAGAGACCCAGTACTTC
CASSRMGQGFQETQYF
>.|.|TRBJ2-5|TRBV5-1
TGCGCCAGCAGCATTAGTCAAGAGACCCAGTACTTC
CASSISQETQYF
>few|.|TRBJ2-3|TRBV4-1
TGCGCCAGCAGCCAAGGCTCGACAGGATTCGTAGATACGCAGTATTTT
CASSQGSTGFVDTQYF
>few|TRBD1|TRBJ1-3|TRBV7-2
TGTGCCAGCAACCAACAGGGGCCTGGAAACACCATATATTTT
CASNQQGPGNTIYF
>.|TRBD2|TRBJ2-3|TRBV28
TGTGCCAGCAGTTACCGGGACTACCGCACAGATACGCAGTATTTT
CASSYRDYRTDTQYF
>many|.|TRBJ2-3|TRBV7-2
TGTGCCAGCAGCTTCGGCCCAGGGGGGGCCGCAGATACGCAGTATTTT
CASSFGPGGAADTQYF
>.|TRBD1|TRBJ1-2|TRBV7-2
TGTGCCAGCAGCTCGAATTCCGGGACAGGGGGCTACACCTTC
CASSSNSGTGGYTF
>few|TRBD2|TRBJ2-7|TRBV12-3/TRBV12-4
TGTGCCAGCAGCCCGACTAGCGGGTTCTCCTACGAGCAGTACTTC
CASSPTSGFSYEQYF
>.|.|TRBJ2-2|TRBV4-1
TGCGCCAGCAGCCAAGATCCTGGCGGGGAGCTGTTTTTT
CASSQDPGGELFF
>.|TRBD2|TRBJ2-1|TRBV12-3/TRBV12-4
TGTGCCAGCAGTCCGGGACTAGCGAACCTCAGGGGGGAGCAGTTCTTC
CASSPGLANLRGEQFF
>few|.|TRBJ2-1|TRBV4-3
TGCGCCAGCAGCCAAGGGCCCAATATGAATGAGCAGTTCTTC
CASSQGPNMNEQFF
>.|.|TRBJ1-1|TRBV27
TGTGCCAGCAGTTTTCGACCCACGAACACTGAAGCTTTCTTT
CASSFRPTNTEAFF
>few|.|TRBJ2-5|TRBV6-1
TGTGCCAGCAGAATCCCGGGGTGGCCGGGAGAGACCCAGTACTTC
CASRIPGWPGETQYF
>.|TRBD1|TRBJ2-5|TRBV29-1
TGCAGCGTTGAAGGCCCGGACAGGGAGACCCAGTACTTC
CSVEGPDRETQYF
>.|.|TRBJ1-3|TRBV7-9
TGTGCCAGCAGCCGCCTATTAGTTCCTGGAAACACCATATATTTT
CASSRLLVPGNTIYF
>.|.|TRBJ2-2|TRBV10-3
TGTGCCATCAGTGAACAGCGGAGCACCGGGGAGCTGTTTTTT
CAISEQRSTGELFF
>few|.|TRBJ2-4|TRBV5-1
TGCGCCAGCAGCTTGGCGCTGGGGTTGGGCAAAAACATTCAGTACTTC
CASSLALGLGKNIQYF
>few|TRBD2|TRBJ2-2|TRBV7-9
TGTGCCAGCAGACGGAGCGGGGGGGCCGCCGGGGAGCTGTTTTTT
CASRRSGGAAGELFF
>.|TRBD2|TRBJ2-3|TRBV10-3
TGTGCCATCAGGAGGACTAGCGGGACGCAGTATTTT
CAIRRTSGTQYF
>.|.|TRBJ2-1|TRBV6-5
TGTGCCAGCAGTTACTCGAAGGTTGGGCCTCCGGTTCAGTTCTTC
CASSYSKVGPPVQFF
>few|TRBD1|TRBJ1-4|TRBV27
TGTGCCAGCAGTTTCACCTCAGGGGGCTATGAAAAACTGTTTTTT
CASSFTSGGYEKLFF
>many|TRBD2|TRBJ2-1|TRBV5-1
TGCGCCAGCAGCTTGGACCCTAGCGGGGACCTCAATGAGCAGTTCTTC
CASSLDPSGDLNEQFF
>.|.|TRBJ2-3|TRBV10-2
TGCGCCAGCAGCCCCTGGCCGGGGACAGATACGCAGTATTTT
CASSPWPGTDTQYF
>.|TRBD1|TRBJ2-2|TRBV11-2
TGTGCCAGCAGCGTCACAGGGGACCCCGGGGAGCTGTTTTTT
CASSVTGDPGELFF
>few|TRBD1|TRBJ2-1|TRBV29-1
TGCAGCGTCACCGGGACAGGGCACTACAATGAGCAGTTCTTC
CSVTGTGHYNEQFF
>.|.|TRBJ2-5|TRBV18
TGTGCCAGCTCACGACCTGGTTCAGAGACCCAGTACTTC
CASSRPGSETQYF
>.|TRBD2|TRBJ2-7|TRBV7-2
TGTGCCAGCAGCCCCGGGGGGGGTTCCCCCTACGAGCAGTACTTC
CASSPGGGSPYEQYF
>.|TRBD1|TRBJ2-5|TRBV5-6
TGTGCCAGCAGCTCACTCAGGGGGTCACCCGCTCACAGCCAAGAGACCCAGTACTTC
CASSSLRGSPAHSQETQYF
>.|.|TRBJ2-5|TRBV7-8
TGTGCCAGCAGCTCGGGGTTTGGAGAGACCCAGTACTTC
CASSSGFGETQYF
>.|.|TRBJ1-1|TRBV25-1
TGTGCCAGCAGTGCAAGCCCCCGGGGTGAAGCTTTCTTT
CASSASPRGEAFF
>.|.|TRBJ2-5|TRBV5-1
TGCGCCAGCAGCTTGGTTGGGGGCCGCACGAGTGGGACCCAGTACTTC
CASSLVGGRTSGTQYF
>.|.|TRBJ2-1|TRBV10-1
TGCGCCAGCAGTGAGTCTGTGGGGGATACCTACAATGAGCAGTTCTTC
CASSESVGDTYNEQFF
>few|TRBD2|TRBJ2-3|TRBV20-1
TGCAGTGCTAGACGCGGGGGGCTCTCAGATACGCAGTATTTT
CSARRGGLSDTQYF
>few|.|TRBJ1-2|TRBV7-9
TGTGCCAGCAGCGGCCGGGTTGGGAGCCCCTATGGCTACACCTTC
CASSGRVGSPYGYTF
>.|TRBD2|TRBJ2-6|TRBV12-3/TRBV12-4
TGTGCCAGCACCGCCAAGCGGGGGTCTGGGGCCAACGTCCTGACTTTC
CASTAKRGSGANVLTF
>.|.|TRBJ1-1|TRBV2
TGTGCCAGCAGTGAGAGCAGTGTGGGGACTGAAGCTTTCTTT
CASSESSVGTEAFF
>.|.|TRBJ2-1|TRBV9
TGTGCCAGCAGCTCCCCCCGCATAGGAACCTCCTACAATGAGCAGTTCTTC
CASSSPRIGTSYNEQFF
>.|.|TRBJ2-3|TRBV24-1
TGTGCCACCAGTGATTTTGCCGATACGCAGTATTTT
CATSDFADTQYF
>.|.|TRBJ2-3|TRBV7-2
TGTGCCAGCAGCTTCGGGGCCCTCTACACAGATACGCAGTATTTT
CASSFGALYTDTQYF
>.|TRBD1|TRBJ1-4|TRBV7-6
TGTGCCAGCAGCTTACTTCCGACAGGGGGCAACGCTAATGAAAAACTGTTTTTT
CASSLLPTGGNANEKLFF
>few|.|TRBJ2-2|TRBV9
TGTGCCAGCAGCCCTTGGACTGGAAATACCGGGGAGCTGTTTTTT
CASSPWTGNTGELFF
>.|.|TRBJ2-2|TRBV7-2
TGTGCCGGAGGATCGCTGGGGTACACCGGGGAGCTGTTTTTT
CAGGSLGYTGELFF
>.|.|TRBJ2-4|TRBV2
TGTGCCAGCAGTCTTACAGGGTTCGACAAAAACATTCAGTACTTC
CASSLTGFDKNIQYF
>few|.|TRBJ1-3|TRBV5-1
TGCGCCAGCGCCTTCTCCGGAAGCTCTGGAAACACCATATATTTT
CASAFSGSSGNTIYF
>.|.|TRBJ2-1|TRBV5-1
TGCGCCAGCGGGCTTTACGGGGTCGACAATGAGCAGTTCTTC
CASGLYGVDNEQFF
>.|.|TRBJ1-2|TRBV27
TGTGCCAGCAGTTTATCGGGCGGAACGGAGAACCTCTATGGCTACACCTTC
CASSLSGGTENLYGYTF
>few|TRBD1|TRBJ2-7|TRBV20-1
TGCAGTGCTAGACACCGGGACAGGAACTACGAGCAGTACTTC
CSARHRDRNYEQYF
>many|.|TRBJ1-2|TRBV7-2
TGTGCCAGCAGCAGATTACAGGGAGGGGACTATGGCTACACCTTC
CASSRLQGGDYGYTF
>.|.|TRBJ2-2|TRBV7-7
TGTGCTAGCAGCTTTGCTTTGTGGCACGGGGAGCTGTTTTTT
CASSFALWHGELFF
>.|.|TRBJ1-5|TRBV21-1
TGTGCCAGCTTAAATGAGGGGACGGTCCATGGGCCCCAGCATTTT
CASLNEGTVHGPQHF
>few|TRBD1|TRBJ1-1|TRBV5-1
TGCGCCAGCAGCATTGGACAGGGTTTAATGAACACTGAAGCTTTCTTT
CASSIGQGLMNTEAFF
>.|.|TRBJ2-7|TRBV12-3/TRBV12-4
TGTGCCAGCAGTTTTCAGGCAGGGGCGGTGGACGAGCAGTACTTC
CASSFQAGAVDEQYF